The present T cell receptor (beta chain) was sequenced within a study of cytomegalovirus exposure and HLA in healthy donors. This CDR3 has 15 residues. In germline, CDR1 is MDHEN, CDR2 SYDVKM. J was trimmed by 5 bases and V by 1 base; bases with no gene match: 3. Both 60 Vbeta primers and 13 Jbeta primers went into the PCR. Method: immunoSEQ multiplex PCR; TCRdb's copy keeps in-frame clones and lacks some. The sample contains some 130,000 clones, about 80% of which appear only once. V is TRBV28 and J is TRBJ1-5, with 9 bases matching TRBD1. Sequenced material: PBMCs. The receptor comes from a man younger than 45 in good health and CMV-seronegative. The CDR3 region has the DNA TGTGCCAGCAGTTTATTCACAGGGGGCTATCAGCCCCAGCATTTT. Amino acids: CASSLFTGGYQPQHF.